This T cell receptor (beta chain) was captured in a study of shared clonotypes between healthy human individuals. Study-level results: Clonotypes shared by all four sorted-subset donors had higher generation probabilities than non-shared clonotypes.

Assay used: immunoSEQ multiplex PCR; TCRdb lists only in-frame clones, some missing. This table holds around 980,000 clones, approximately 80% found once. There are 14 residues in the CDR3. Germline V gives CDR1 KGHSH, CDR2 LQKENI. After removal of 6 bases from V and 7 bases from J, the junction contained 0 bases not matched to a gene. As concerns this clone: Its antigen remains unknown.

This chain links TRBV18 with TRBJ2-1, with 16 bases that match TRBD2. The sample consisted of memory CD4+ T cells from PBMCs. The sample's subset: CD45RA-negative fraction. The receptor was derived from a man aged 18 to 29 in good health. Some clones in this sample may be carry-over from other donors' samples. CDR3 sequence reads: CASSGLAGGNEQFF. CDR3 sequence (DNA): TGTGCCAGCTCGGGACTAGCGGGAGGGAATGAGCAGTTCTTC.